Presented here are 5 T cell receptor beta chains from one specimen sequenced in a study of T-cell memory formation after mild COVID-19 (dated by TCRdb to the early 2020s). The library was made by 5' RACE. TCRdb shows the sequencer as Illumina NovaSeq 6000. The public reads were reanalyzed by TCRdb: fastp trimming at Q25, MiXCR alignment, in-frame beta chains only. Rows with a matching CDR3 protein are joined into one entry that keeps the most common DNA and genes. This sample lists around 300,000 distinct CDR3 sequences; roughly an eighth were detected once. Around a fifth of the sample is in the top ten clones. The sample comprised PBMCs or a T cell subset sorted from them (not recorded which). The receptors come from a man aged 18 to 29 who had mild COVID-19 (a few samples of this study predate the infection). The sample titles of this study are shuffled in the database, so cell type and time point are left out; the donor was told from shared clones.

The sample holds many counts of this clonotype. V is TRBV5-6 and J is TRBJ1-2; TRBD1 agrees at 11 bases. The trim removed 5 bases at V and 5 bases at J, leaving 8 bases unmatched. Per the germline V gene, CDR1 is SGHDT and CDR2 is YYEEEE. The length of the CDR3 is 15 residues. The CDR3 nucleotides read TGTGCCAGCAGGACCGGGACAGGGGGTTCGTATGGCTACACCTTC. Translated: CASRTGTGGSYGYTF.

This clonotype was counted a few times. The genes are TRBV4-3 and TRBJ2-7, with TRBD1 matching over 11 bases. Germline loops: CDR1 LGHNA, CDR2 YSLEER. The CDR3 is 17 residues long. Trimming removed 0 bases from V and 5 bases from J; junction bases left unmatched: 9. This CDR3 is CASSQDLRDRGVDEQYF. The CDR3 DNA reads TGCGCCAGCAGCCAAGATCTCCGGGACAGGGGGGTCGACGAGCAGTACTTC.

This clonotype was observed a handful of times. This chain uses TRBV28 with TRBJ1-5; no definite D call. This CDR3 comprises 13 residues. Germline V gives CDR1 MDHEN, CDR2 SYDVKM. V shed 7 bases and J shed 7 bases, with 14 bases lying between them. CDR3 loop: CASNSPLYQPQHF. Here the CDR3 DNA reads TGTGCCAGCAACTCCCCCCTTTACCAGCCCCAGCATTTT.

The gene calls are TRBV12-3 or TRBV12-4 and TRBJ1-1, with D possibly matching TRBD1 (6 bases). This CDR3 comprises 14 residues. Trimming stripped 6 bases from V and 7 bases from J, with 18 bases between. CDR3: CASSPFPGAIEAFF. CDR3 coding DNA: TGTGCCAGCAGCCCTTTCCCGGGGGCGATTGAAGCTTTCTTT.

This clonotype was counted ten times or more. The CDR3 DNA reads as TGCGCCAGCAGCCCGGGAAGGGGACAGGGTTCCGAGCAGTACTTC. It codes for CASSPGRGQGSEQYF. The chain carries TRBV4-1 and TRBJ2-7; 9 nucleotides line up with TRBD1. Trimming removed 4 bases from V and 6 bases from J; junction bases left unmatched: 10. The CDR3 covers 15 residues. The V gene's germline CDR1 is MGHRA and CDR2 YSYEKL.